The 27 T cell receptor beta chains presented below share a single source sample, sequenced in a study of blood T cell repertoires in COVID-19. Method: immunoSEQ multiplex PCR; TCRdb's copy keeps in-frame clones and lacks some. The table records approximately 300,000 clones, about 83% of them present only once. Sequenced input: peripheral blood. The receptor set was obtained from a woman between 50 and 59 years old with acute or convalescent COVID-19.

The chain has TRBV27 and TRBJ1-2; TRBD1 aligns across 7 bases. The length of the CDR3 is 14 residues. Germline-derived CDR1 and CDR2 are MNHEY and SMNVEV (reference sequence). J lost 2 bases, V lost 6 bases, and 6 bases had no gene match. CDR3 DNA sequence: TGTGCCAGCAGCCCTCTACAGGGGAACTATGGCTACACCTTC. This codes for CASSPLQGNYGYTF.

This clone has a handful of counts. The chain links TRBV5-6 to TRBJ2-7; D is unresolved. The CDR3 length is 14 residues. The V end was cut by 1 base, the J end by 2 bases, with 10 bases between. The V gene's germline CDR1 is SGHDT and CDR2 YYEEEE. CDR3 amino acids: CASSLNAGPYEQYV. CDR3 DNA sequence: TGTGCCAGCAGCTTGAACGCTGGGCCCTACGAGCAGTACGTC.

The chain joins TRBV5-1 to TRBJ2-2, with 8 bases matching TRBD1. After removal of 4 bases from V and 5 bases from J, the junction contained 10 bases not matched to a gene. The length of the CDR3 is 16 residues. In germline, CDR1 is SGHRS, CDR2 YFSETQ. The CDR3 here is CASSPSGQGWTGELFF. Written as DNA, the CDR3 is TGCGCCAGCAGCCCAAGCGGACAGGGTTGGACCGGGGAGCTGTTTTTT.

The chain couples TRBV12-5 to TRBJ2-1; 13 nucleotides line up with TRBD2. This CDR3 is 18 amino acids long. With 1 base clipped from V and 3 bases from J, the junction kept 6 bases outside the gene matches. CDR1 is LGHNT, CDR2 FRNRAP, per germline. DNA for the CDR3: TGTGCTAGTGGTTTGGGCCCGACTAGCGGGAGGCTCTACAATGAGCAGTTCTTC. It codes for CASGLGPTSGRLYNEQFF.

This chain joins TRBV29-1 and TRBJ2-1, with 8 bases identical to TRBD1. The germline V gene encodes CDR1 SQVTM and CDR2 ANQGSEA. CDR3 length: 15 amino acids. Unmatched junction bases numbered 12, after V lost 6 bases and J lost 5 bases. The CDR3: CSVARSGGADNEQFF. The CDR3 nucleotides read TGCAGCGTGGCAAGGTCAGGGGGCGCCGACAATGAGCAGTTCTTC.

The rearrangement links TRBV24-1 to TRBJ1-2; perhaps TRBD1 as D (6 bases). Trimming removed 6 bases at V and 3 bases at J, with 10 bases between. Germline V gene data show CDR1 as KGHDR and CDR2 as SFDVKD. The CDR3 totals 13 residues. The CDR3: CATSYGGDYGYTF. The CDR3 DNA is TGTGCCACCAGTTATGGGGGCGACTATGGCTACACCTTC.

The J gene is TRBJ2-1, the V gene TRBV24-1; 7 bases map to TRBD2. J gave up 0 bases and V 3 bases, and 7 bases lay outside the gene matches. The CDR3 sequence is 17 residues long. Germline loops: CDR1 KGHDR, CDR2 SFDVKD. The CDR3 loop reads CATSDPTSANSYNEQFF. The DNA for the CDR3 is TGTGCCACCAGTGATCCCACTAGCGCTAACTCCTACAATGAGCAGTTCTTC.

The genes are TRBV11-2 and TRBJ2-3; 8 bases are a match to TRBD2. The germline CDR1 and CDR2 sequences are SGHAT and FQNNGV. V was pared by 0 bases and J by 4 bases, with 0 bases of the junction left unmatched. CDR3 length: 14 amino acids. CDR3 sequence (DNA): TGTGCCAGCAGCTTAGAAGCGGGAGCAGATACGCAGTATTTT. Translating it yields CASSLEAGADTQYF.

This clone was seen many times. V is TRBV5-4 and J is TRBJ2-2, with D perhaps matching TRBD1 (6 bases). CDR1 is SGHNT, CDR2 YYREEE, per germline (reference sequence). V gave up 5 bases and J gave up 6 bases, with 8 bases separating them. The CDR3 totals 12 residues. The CDR3 DNA reads as TGTGCCAGCAGACAGGGTTCCGGGGAGCTGTTTTTT. It encodes CASRQGSGELFF. The full variable domain, with the rest looked up from reference TRBV5-4 and TRBJ2-2, is ETGVTQSPTHLIKTRGQQVTLRCSSQSGHNTVSWYQQALGQGPQFIFQYYREEENGRGNFPPRFSGLQFPNYSSELNVNALELDDSALYLCASRQGSGELFFGEGSRLTVL.

The chain recombines TRBV7-2 with TRBJ2-5; 10 positions agree with TRBD2. Germline V gives CDR1 SGHTA, CDR2 FQGNSA. Germline trimming cut 0 bases from V and 5 bases from J; bases unmatched to any gene: 6. The CDR3 loop spans 16 amino acids. CDR3 sequence reads: CASSLAGGLALETQYF. DNA of the CDR3: TGTGCCAGCAGCTTAGCCGGGGGACTAGCGCTGGAGACCCAGTACTTC.

This clone occurred once. The genes are TRBV7-6 and TRBJ1-4; no definite D call. Germline V gene lookup returns CDR1 SGHVS and CDR2 FNYEAQ. V was cut by 1 base and J by 0 bases, with 6 bases left in between. The CDR3 totals 15 residues. The CDR3, as DNA: TGTGCCAGCAGCTTAGAGCCTGCAACTAATGAAAAACTGTTTTTT. Translation: CASSLEPATNEKLFF.

This chain links TRBV7-9 with TRBJ1-2; perhaps TRBD1 as D (6 bases). The CDR3 is 14 amino acids. Trimming removed 5 bases from V and 3 bases from J, with 13 bases in between. Looked up from germline, CDR1 is SEHNR and CDR2 is FQNEAQ (reference sequence). The CDR3 protein is CASSTQQGHYGYTF. The CDR3 region has the DNA TGTGCCAGCAGCACCCAACAGGGCCACTATGGCTACACCTTC.

J is TRBJ1-5 and V is TRBV30, with 7 bases identical to TRBD1. Germline trimming cut 7 bases from V and 5 bases from J; bases unmatched to any gene: 8. The CDR3 has 13 amino acids. Germline assignment: CDR1 GTSNPN and CDR2 SVGIG (reference sequence). The chain's CDR3 is CAYTTGLDQPQHF. The CDR3 DNA reads TGTGCCTACACGACAGGGCTGGATCAGCCCCAGCATTTT.

This chain joins TRBV5-4 and TRBJ1-6; no firm D call. The CDR3 totals 14 residues. The ends were cut back, 10 bases at V and 7 bases at J, with 18 bases in the middle. Per the germline V gene, CDR1 is SGHNT and CDR2 is YYREEE (reference sequence). CDR3 region: CAVRGLKENSPLHF. CDR3 coding DNA: TGTGCCGTAAGAGGGCTCAAGGAAAATTCACCCCTCCACTTT.

The CDR3 here is CASSQDRGQGYEQYF. CDR3 coding DNA: TGTGCCAGCAGCCAAGACCGGGGACAGGGGTACGAGCAGTACTTC. This chain links TRBV4-2 with TRBJ2-7, with 10 nucleotides matching TRBD1. The CDR3 runs 15 residues. With V trimmed by 0 bases and J by 4 bases, 3 bases remained unmatched. Germline values: CDR1 LGHNA, CDR2 YNFKEQ.

The rearrangement uses TRBV19 and TRBJ2-1, with 12 bases fitting TRBD2. Trimming removed 6 bases from V and 6 bases from J; junction bases left unmatched: 3. This CDR3 has 14 amino acids. Germline V lookup: CDR1 LNHDA, CDR2 SQIVND (reference sequence). CDR3 protein: CASSTLAGGNEQFF. The CDR3 DNA reads as TGTGCCAGTAGCACACTAGCGGGAGGCAATGAGCAGTTCTTC. Full variable domain (outside the CDR3, taken from reference TRBV19 and TRBJ2-1): DGGITQSPKYLFRKEGQNVTLSCEQNLNHDAMYWYRQDPGQGLRLIYYSQIVNDFQKGDIAEGYSVSREKKESFPLTVTSAQKNPTAFYLCASSTLAGGNEQFFGPGTRLTVL.

The chain recombines TRBV7-3 with TRBJ1-1, with TRBD1 as a possible D gene (5 bases). The CDR3 runs 13 residues. Germline CDR1 SGHTA, CDR2 FQGTGA. Between the trimmed V and J ends, which lost 5 bases and 4 bases, there was a span of 11 bases. The CDR3 DNA sequence: TGTGCCAGCAGCCGGGGGAAGGGCACTGAAGCTTTCTTT. Translation gives CASSRGKGTEAFF.

This chain connects TRBV19 to TRBJ2-3; 11 bases align to TRBD2. Unmatched junction bases numbered 10, after V lost 11 bases and J lost 6 bases. The CDR3 runs to 14 residues. Germline V gives CDR1 LNHDA, CDR2 SQIVND (reference sequence). CDR3 sequence (DNA): TGTGCCTCTCGAAGGGCTAGCGGGGGGGATACGCAGTATTTT. The encoded protein is CASRRASGGDTQYF.

The genes are TRBV5-1 and TRBJ2-1; 8 bases fit TRBD2. The CDR3 has 16 amino acids. Germline V gene data show CDR1 as SGHRS and CDR2 as YFSETQ. Losses at the gene ends were 0 bases for V and 7 bases for J; bases not matched to a gene: 9. In nucleotides, the CDR3 is TGCGCCAGCAGCTTGGGTTTAAGCGGGAGACAAAATGAGCAGTTCTTC. Its translation: CASSLGLSGRQNEQFF.

The chain links TRBV6-6 to TRBJ1-1, with a possible D match to TRBD1 (6 bases). CDR3 length: 13 residues. Trimming removed 5 bases from V and 1 base from J, with 8 bases in between. Germline CDR1 is MNHNY and CDR2 is SVGAGI (reference sequence). The DNA of the CDR3 is TGTGCCAGCAGTGCACAGGGGAACACTGAAGCTTTCTTT. Amino acid sequence: CASSAQGNTEAFF.

The chain uses TRBV19 and TRBJ2-3; 11 bases are a match to TRBD2. The CDR3 runs 18 residues. J gave up 3 bases and V 3 bases, and 11 bases lay outside the gene matches. Germline V gene lookup returns CDR1 LNHDA and CDR2 SQIVND (reference sequence). The DNA for the CDR3 is TGTGCCAGTAGTATGGGACTGGGACTAGCGGTAAGGACAGATACGCAGTATTTT. Translation: CASSMGLGLAVRTDTQYF.

CDR3 sequence (DNA): TGCGCCAGCAGCCAAGGGTCAGGGACAGGGGCCACAGATACGCAGTATTTT. Translation: CASSQGSGTGATDTQYF. The chain uses TRBV4-1 and TRBJ2-3; 10 bases are a match to TRBD1. This CDR3 has 17 residues. From germline, CDR1 is MGHRA and CDR2 YSYEKL. The trim removed 1 base at V and 2 bases at J, leaving 6 bases unmatched.

This clone was seen repeatedly, ten times or more. V is TRBV7-6 and J is TRBJ1-4, with TRBD1 matching 10 bases. The CDR3 extends over 15 amino acids. Germline lookup yields CDR1 SGHVS and CDR2 FNYEAQ. J lost 5 bases, V lost 5 bases, and 5 bases had no gene match. In DNA form, the CDR3 reads TGTGCCAGCAGCGCCCTGGGACAGGGGAATGAAAAACTGTTTTTT. This gives the protein CASSALGQGNEKLFF.

This chain uses TRBV7-9 with TRBJ1-3; a weak D match, TRBD1 (6 bases). V was cut by 3 bases and J by 5 bases, with 11 bases left in between. The CDR3 runs 14 residues. Germline V gene lookup returns CDR1 SEHNR and CDR2 FQNEAQ (reference sequence). This CDR3 is CASSFQGSRNTIYF. Here the CDR3 DNA reads TGTGCCAGCAGCTTTCAGGGGTCCCGAAACACCATATATTTT. The full variable domain, with the rest looked up from reference TRBV7-9 and TRBJ1-3, is DTGVSQNPRHKITKRGQNVTFRCDPISEHNRLYWYRQTLGQGPEFLTYFQNEAQLEKSRLLSDRFSAERPKGSFSTLEIQRTEQGDSAMYLCASSFQGSRNTIYFGEGSWLTVV.

This chain joins TRBV9 and TRBJ2-1; TRBD2 might be the D (7 bases). The CDR3 spans 16 residues. CDR1 SGDLS and CDR2 YYNGEE come from the germline V gene. Trimming shortened V by 3 bases and J by 3 bases, and 16 bases separated the two germline ends. CDR3 bases: TGTGCCAGCAGCGCTCTGGGCGGGGGCAACTACAATGAGCAGTTCTTC. This gives the protein CASSALGGGNYNEQFF.

The V and J genes are TRBV4-1 and TRBJ1-1; D unclear. The CDR3 covers 16 residues. V lost 3 bases and J 3 bases, leaving 17 bases between the germline ends. CDR1 and CDR2 (germline): MGHRA, YSYEKL. The CDR3 region has the DNA TGCGCCAGCAGCCATGAGTGGAGAGGCAGCGACACTGAAGCTTTCTTT. As protein: CASSHEWRGSDTEAFF.

This clone has only one observation. The chain employs TRBV18 and TRBJ1-1; no definite D call. The CDR3 runs to 13 residues. Deletions cut 4 bases from V and 0 bases from J, with 6 bases between. Germline-derived CDR1 and CDR2 are KGHSH and LQKENI. Here the CDR3 reads CASSHTVNTEAFF. For the CDR3, the DNA is TGTGCCAGCTCACACACAGTGAACACTGAAGCTTTCTTT.